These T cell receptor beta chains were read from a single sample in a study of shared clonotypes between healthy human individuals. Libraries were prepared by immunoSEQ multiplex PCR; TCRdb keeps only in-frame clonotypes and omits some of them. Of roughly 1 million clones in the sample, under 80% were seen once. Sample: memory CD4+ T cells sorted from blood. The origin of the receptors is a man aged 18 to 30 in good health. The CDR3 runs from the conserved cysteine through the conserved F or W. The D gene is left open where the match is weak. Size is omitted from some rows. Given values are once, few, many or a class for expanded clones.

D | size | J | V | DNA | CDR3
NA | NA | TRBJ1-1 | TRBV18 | TGTGCCAGCTCACCATCCTCCGGAGGCACTGAAGCTTTCTTT | CASSPSSGGTEAFF
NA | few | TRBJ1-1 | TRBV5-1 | TGCGCCAGCAGCTTGGAAGGTGGAACTGAAGCTTTCTTT | CASSLEGGTEAFF
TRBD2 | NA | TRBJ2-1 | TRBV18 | TGTGCCAGCTCACCACGGCCTAGCGGGGGCATTTACAATGAGCAGTTCTTC | CASSPRPSGGIYNEQFF
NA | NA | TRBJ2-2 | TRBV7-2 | TGTGCCAGCAGCTCCCTCCCCCCCGGGGAGCTGTTTTTT | CASSSLPPGELFF
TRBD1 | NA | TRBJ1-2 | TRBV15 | TGTGCCACCAGCAGGGATCATGGACAGGACGACTATGGCTACACCTTC | CATSRDHGQDDYGYTF
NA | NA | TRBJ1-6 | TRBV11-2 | TGTGCCAGCAGCTTAGATAGGGGTACCCTCCACTTT | CASSLDRGTLHF
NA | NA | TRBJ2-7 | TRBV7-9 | TGTGCCAGCAGCTCGACCAGTAGCTCCTACGAGCAGTACTTC | CASSSTSSSYEQYF
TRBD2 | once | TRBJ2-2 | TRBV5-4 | TGTGCCAGCAGCTTGAGGACTAGCGGGAGCCCCGGGGAGCTGTTTTTT | CASSLRTSGSPGELFF
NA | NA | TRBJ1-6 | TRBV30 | TGTGCCTGGAGTGTAGGAGGGTCCTATAATTCACCCCTCCACTTT | CAWSVGGSYNSPLHF
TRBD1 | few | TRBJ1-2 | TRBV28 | TGTGCCAGCAGTGCAAAGGACAGGGTGTATGGCTACACCTTC | CASSAKDRVYGYTF
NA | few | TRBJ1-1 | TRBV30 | TGTGCCTGGACCCCATCGGGGGGGAACACTGAAGCTTTCTTT | CAWTPSGGNTEAFF
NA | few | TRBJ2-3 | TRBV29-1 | TGCAGCGTTGAAGGGCAGGGCCGAGATACGCAGTATTTT | CSVEGQGRDTQYF
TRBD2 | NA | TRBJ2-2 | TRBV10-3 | TGTGCCAGCCGGACTAGCGGGGGGGAAGGGGAGCTGTTTTTT | CASRTSGGEGELFF
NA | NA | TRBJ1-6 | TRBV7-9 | TGTGCCAGCAGCCCCGACAGAATACAAAATTCACCCCTCCACTTT | CASSPDRIQNSPLHF
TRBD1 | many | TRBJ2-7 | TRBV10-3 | TGTGCCATCGGACAGGGGTCGATATACGAGCAGTACTTC | CAIGQGSIYEQYF
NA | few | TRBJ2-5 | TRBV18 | TGTGCCAGCTCAGCCTACCAAGAGACCCAGTACTTC | CASSAYQETQYF
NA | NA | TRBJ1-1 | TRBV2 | TGTGCCAGCAGCCCGAGGGACACTGAAGCTTTCTTT | CASSPRDTEAFF
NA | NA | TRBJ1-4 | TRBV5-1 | TGCGCCAGCAGCTTGGGTGGGCCGCGCGAAAAACTGTTTTTT | CASSLGGPREKLFF
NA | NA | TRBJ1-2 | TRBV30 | TGTGCCTGGACTCTAGGCCAGAGTGGCTACACCTTC | CAWTLGQSGYTF
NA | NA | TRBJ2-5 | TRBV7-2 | TGTGCCAGCAGCCCAGGGATGGGGATCGCAAAGACCCAGTACTTC | CASSPGMGIAKTQYF
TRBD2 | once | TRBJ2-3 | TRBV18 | TGTGCCAGCTCATCGATAGCGGGAGTTCCAGATACGCAGTATTTT | CASSSIAGVPDTQYF
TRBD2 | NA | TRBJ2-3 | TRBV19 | TGTGCCAGTAGTATAAGGGCTAGCGGGAGCACAGATACGCAGTATTTT | CASSIRASGSTDTQYF
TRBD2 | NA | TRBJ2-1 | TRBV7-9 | TGTGCCAGCAGCTGGACTAGCGGGACCTACAATGAGCAGTTCTTC | CASSWTSGTYNEQFF
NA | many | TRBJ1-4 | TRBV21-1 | TGTGCCAGCCCCGGGGGGACAGTGAATGAAAAACTGTTTTTT | CASPGGTVNEKLFF
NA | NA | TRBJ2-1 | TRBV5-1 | TGCGCCAGCAGCTTGGCCACCGAAAGGGGGAATGAGCAGTTCTTC | CASSLATERGNEQFF
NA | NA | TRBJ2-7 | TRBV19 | TGTGCCAGTAGTATAGATCGGAGAGGCGGCGAGCAGTACTTC | CASSIDRRGGEQYF
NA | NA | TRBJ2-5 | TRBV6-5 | TGTGCCAGCAGTTACGGGGCGCGGGAGACCCAGTACTTC | CASSYGARETQYF
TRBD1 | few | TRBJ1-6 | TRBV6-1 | TGTGCCAGCATTCGGACAGGGGGGTCACCCCTCCACTTT | CASIRTGGSPLHF
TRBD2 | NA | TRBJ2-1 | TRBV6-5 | TGTGCCAGCAGACGCGGACTAGTTGACTACAATGAGCAGTTCTTC | CASRRGLVDYNEQFF
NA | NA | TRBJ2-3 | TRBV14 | TGTGCCAGCAGCCAAGCTAGGGGCGGGAGCACAGATACGCAGTATTTT | CASSQARGGSTDTQYF
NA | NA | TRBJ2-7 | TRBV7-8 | TGTGCCAGCAGCTTACGGGCCGCCGTTTCAGCCTACGAGCAGTACTTC | CASSLRAAVSAYEQYF
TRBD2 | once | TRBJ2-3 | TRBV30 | TGTGCCTGTATAATTAGCGGGAGGGCAGGTACGCAGTATTTT | CACIISGRAGTQYF
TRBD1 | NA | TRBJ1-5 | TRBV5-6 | TGTGCCAGCAGCTCCCTGGACAGGGGAAAGGCAGGTCAGCCCCAGCATTTT | CASSSLDRGKAGQPQHF
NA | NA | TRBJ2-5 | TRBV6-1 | TGTGCCAGCATGAAGAACCTGCAAGAGACCCAGTACTTC | CASMKNLQETQYF
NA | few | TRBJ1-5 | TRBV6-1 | TGTGCCAGCAGTGAAGCACAGGGAAGACAGCCCCAGCATTTT | CASSEAQGRQPQHF
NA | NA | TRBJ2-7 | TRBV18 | TGTGCCAGCTCACCTTCGACTAGAAGTTACGAGCAGTACTTC | CASSPSTRSYEQYF
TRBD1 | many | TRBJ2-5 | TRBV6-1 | TGTGCCAGCAGCGTAAGACAGGGGCAAGAGACCCAGTACTTC | CASSVRQGQETQYF
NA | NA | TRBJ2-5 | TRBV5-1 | TGCGCCAGCAGCTTCGTGGGGATGGAGACCCAGTACTTC | CASSFVGMETQYF
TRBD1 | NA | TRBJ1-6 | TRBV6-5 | TGTGCCAGCAGTACACAGGGGGCTGTACGTTCACCCCTCCACTTT | CASSTQGAVRSPLHF
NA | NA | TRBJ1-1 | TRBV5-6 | TGTGCCAGCAGCTTGAGGGGGAGGAACACTGAAGCTTTCTTT | CASSLRGRNTEAFF
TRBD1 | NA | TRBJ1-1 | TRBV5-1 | TGCGCCAGCAGCGCGGGACAGTCCCTTCTGAACACTGAAGCTTTCTTT | CASSAGQSLLNTEAFF
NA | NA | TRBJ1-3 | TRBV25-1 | TGTGCCAGCAGTGCCAACTCTGGAAACACCATATATTTT | CASSANSGNTIYF
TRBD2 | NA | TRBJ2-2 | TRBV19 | TGTGCCAGTAGGAGAGGACTAGCGGGGAACACCGGGGAGCTGTTTTTT | CASRRGLAGNTGELFF
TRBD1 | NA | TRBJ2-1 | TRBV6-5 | TGTGCCAGCAACAGACAGGGGACGAACAATGAGCAGTTCTTC | CASNRQGTNNEQFF
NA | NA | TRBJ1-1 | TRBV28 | TGTGCCAGCAGGACACAGGGAACTGAAGCTTTCTTT | CASRTQGTEAFF
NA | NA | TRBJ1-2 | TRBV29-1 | TGCAGCGTTGAACCGCCTCGTTTGGGCTACACCTTC | CSVEPPRLGYTF
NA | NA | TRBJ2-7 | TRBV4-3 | TGCGCCAGCAGCCAAGAGATCCGGGGCGCGCAGTACTTC | CASSQEIRGAQYF
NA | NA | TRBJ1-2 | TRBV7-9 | TGTGCCAGCAGCTTAGGGCCGGAGAGAGCTAACTATGGCTACACCTTC | CASSLGPERANYGYTF
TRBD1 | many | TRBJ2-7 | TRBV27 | TGTGCCAGCAGTTTGCGGGACAGGGGCGTGTACGAGCAGTACTTC | CASSLRDRGVYEQYF
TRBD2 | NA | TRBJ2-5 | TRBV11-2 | TGTGCCAGCAGCCCGGGACTAGCGGAAGAGACCCAGTACTTC | CASSPGLAEETQYF
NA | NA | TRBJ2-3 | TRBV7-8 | TGTGCCAGCAGCTTAGTTCAAAGCGATACGCAGTATTTT | CASSLVQSDTQYF
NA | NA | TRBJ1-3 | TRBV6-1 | TGTGCCAGCAGTGAATCGTTGGTACAGGGAGGAAACACCATATATTTT | CASSESLVQGGNTIYF
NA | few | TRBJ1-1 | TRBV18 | TGTGCCAGCTCACTGGCTGCGAACACTGAAGCTTTCTTT | CASSLAANTEAFF
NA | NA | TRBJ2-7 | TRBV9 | TGTGCCAGCAGCCTACGGAGGTTCTACTCCTACGAGCAGTACTTC | CASSLRRFYSYEQYF
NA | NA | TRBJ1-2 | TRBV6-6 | TGTGCCAGCAGCTTACAGGAGTCCTATGGCTACACCTTC | CASSLQESYGYTF
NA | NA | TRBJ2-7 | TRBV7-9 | TGTGCCAGCAGCCTCGGGACTCCTCCCTACGAGCAGTACTTC | CASSLGTPPYEQYF